These 28 T cell receptor beta chains were sequenced from one sample in a study of T cell changes during pregnancy in multiple sclerosis. Data came from immunoSEQ multiplex PCR; TCRdb stores just in-frame clones and leaves some out. This table holds fewer than 65,000 clones, 90% to 95% found once. The sequenced sample was peripheral blood, obtained before pregnancy. The receptors come from a female donor with multiple sclerosis, enrolled in a pregnancy study.

The J gene is TRBJ2-1, the V gene TRBV6-4; TRBD1 agrees at 7 bases. Germline V gene sequence: CDR1 MRHNA, CDR2 SNTAGT. V gave up 4 bases and J gave up 2 bases; unmatched junction bases: 5. The CDR3 extends over 15 amino acids. The CDR3 is CASSAATGTYNEQFF. In DNA, the CDR3 is TGTGCCAGCAGTGCCGCGACAGGGACCTACAATGAGCAGTTCTTC.

V usage is TRBV18 and J usage is TRBJ2-1; TRBD2 matches 15 bases. This CDR3 is 16 amino acids long. The junction had 7 bases not matched to a gene; V was cut back by 3 bases and J by 10 bases. Germline CDR1 is KGHSH and CDR2 is LQKENI. CDR3 loop: CASSPAGLAGGREQFF. CDR3 nucleotides: TGTGCCAGCTCACCGGCCGGACTAGCGGGGGGGAGGGAGCAGTTCTTC.

The genes are TRBV2 and TRBJ1-6, with 8 bases that match TRBD1. CDR1 SNHLY and CDR2 FYNNEI come from the germline V gene. V lost 11 bases, J lost 8 bases, and 8 bases stayed unmatched. This CDR3 is built from 13 residues. The CDR3 region is CAGGQEVDSPLHF. The CDR3 coding sequence is TGTGCCGGGGGACAGGAAGTCGATTCACCCCTCCACTTT.

This chain uses TRBV5-8 with TRBJ1-3; weak D call: TRBD1 (6 bases). Germline CDR1 SGHTS, CDR2 YDEGEE. Trimming pared 3 bases from V and 0 bases from J, leaving 13 bases between. CDR3 size: 16 residues. CDR3 in DNA: TGTGCCAGCAGCTCCGGACAGATGAGCTCTGGAAACACCATATATTTT. This translates into CASSSGQMSSGNTIYF.

The V gene is TRBV4-2, the J gene TRBJ2-5, with D possibly matching TRBD1 (5 bases). CDR3 length: 16 amino acids. Germline V CDR1 and CDR2: LGHNA, YNFKEQ. Trimming stripped 0 bases from V and 4 bases from J, with 15 bases between. The CDR3 bases are TGTGCCAGCAGCCAAGATCCGGGCGGTGGGGCAGAGACCCAGTACTTC. Protein product: CASSQDPGGGAETQYF.

This sequence joins TRBV29-1 and TRBJ1-1, with a tentative D call TRBD1 (6 bases). From germline, CDR1 is SQVTM and CDR2 ANQGSEA. V was shortened by 4 bases and J by 6 bases, with 21 bases between the two germline ends. The CDR3 has 15 amino acids. The DNA of the CDR3 is TGCAGCGTTGCTTCCGGGACAACGGTATCGGCTGAAGCTTTCTTT. Its protein product is CSVASGTTVSAEAFF.

The rearrangement uses TRBV15 and TRBJ1-2, with TRBD1 as a possible D gene (5 bases). V lost 3 bases and J lost 8, with 16 bases in between. Germline lookup yields CDR1 LNHNV and CDR2 YYDKDF (reference sequence). The CDR3 runs to 14 residues. The DNA for the CDR3 is TGTGCCACCAGCAGGGACACAGAAATGTACGGCTACACCTTC. Translation gives CATSRDTEMYGYTF.

The V gene is TRBV9, the J gene TRBJ1-1; D unclear. This CDR3 comprises 17 residues. V shed 0 bases and J shed 0 bases, with 15 bases lying between them. Per the germline V gene, CDR1 is SGDLS and CDR2 is YYNGEE. The CDR3 sequence: CASSVDEGSHLNTEAFF. Written as DNA, the CDR3 is TGTGCCAGCAGCGTAGATGAGGGAAGCCATCTGAACACTGAAGCTTTCTTT.

J is TRBJ2-5 and V is TRBV30, with TRBD2 matching over 7 bases. Germline V lookup: CDR1 GTSNPN, CDR2 SVGIG (reference sequence). Germline trimming cut 5 bases from V and 9 bases from J; bases unmatched to any gene: 12. The CDR3 is 13 amino acids. As DNA, the CDR3 is TGTGCCTGGGCCGGGGCTAGCGGAACCTCCCAGTACTTC. Translation gives CAWAGASGTSQYF.

The chain carries TRBV7-6 and TRBJ2-1; D not certain. In germline, CDR1 is SGHVS, CDR2 FNYEAQ. The CDR3 runs to 14 residues. The V end was cut by 5 bases, the J end by 5 bases, with 13 bases between. The CDR3 DNA follows: TGTGCCAGCAGCCTCTCTGCCAGAAACAATGAGCAGTTCTTC. As protein: CASSLSARNNEQFF.

CDR3 DNA: TGTGCCAGCTGGGGCAGGAACTATGGCTACACCTTC. Amino acids: CASWGRNYGYTF. The rearrangement links TRBV28 to TRBJ1-2, with D tentatively TRBD1 (5 bases). This CDR3 contains 12 residues. Germline values: CDR1 MDHEN, CDR2 SYDVKM. The V end was cut by 8 bases, the J end by 2 bases, with 9 bases between.

This chain uses TRBV5-4 with TRBJ2-1, with 11 bases matching TRBD2. This CDR3 region has 15 residues. The V gene's germline CDR1 is SGHNT and CDR2 YYREEE (reference sequence). The V and J ends lost 4 bases and 4 bases, in that order; junction bases with no gene match: 4. CDR3 amino acids: CASSPGTSGYNEQFF. The CDR3, as DNA: TGTGCCAGCAGCCCCGGGACTAGCGGTTACAATGAGCAGTTCTTC.

The rearrangement uses TRBV7-2 and TRBJ2-3; unclear D gene. This CDR3 contains 13 residues. The V end was cut by 1 base, the J end by 6 bases, with 8 bases between. Per the germline V gene, CDR1 is SGHTA and CDR2 is FQGNSA. In DNA form, the CDR3 reads TGTGCCAGCAGCTTAGTTAGATGGGATACGCAGTATTTT. This translates into CASSLVRWDTQYF.

The V gene is TRBV6-5, the J gene TRBJ2-7; 8 positions agree with TRBD1. Looked up from germline, CDR1 is MNHEY and CDR2 is SVGAGI. Trimming removed 6 bases from V and 1 base from J; junction bases left unmatched: 8. CDR3 length: 15 amino acids. CDR3 in DNA: TGTGCCAGCAGGCTAAACAGGGGGGCTTCCTACGAGCAGTACTTC. Translated, it gives CASRLNRGASYEQYF.

The chain carries TRBV9 and TRBJ2-5; 11 nucleotides align to TRBD1. CDR1 and CDR2 (germline): SGDLS, YYNGEE. The V segment lost 0 bases and the J segment 4 bases; nucleotides outside the gene matches: 5. The CDR3 spans 16 residues. The CDR3 sequence: CASSVGGGTGGETQYF. The CDR3 nucleotides read TGTGCCAGCAGCGTAGGAGGGGGGACAGGGGGAGAGACCCAGTACTTC. Full variable domain (missing parts from reference TRBV9 and TRBJ2-5): DSGVTQTPKHLITATGQRVTLRCSPRSGDLSVYWYQQSLDQGLQFLIQYYNGEERAKGNILERFSAQQFPDLHSELNLSSLELGDSALYFCASSVGGGTGGETQYFGPGTRLLVL.

The rearrangement joins TRBV18 to TRBJ1-1, with 7 bases matching TRBD1. The CDR3 covers 14 residues. CDR1 is KGHSH, CDR2 LQKENI, per germline. V lost 4 bases and J lost 0; bases outside the gene matches: 2. Here the CDR3 DNA reads TGTGCCAGCTCACAGGGACAGATGAACACTGAAGCTTTCTTT. It is translated as CASSQGQMNTEAFF.

Remarks on this clone: Other DNA sequences from this sample encode an identical CDR3 as well. This chain joins TRBV2 and TRBJ1-1; D unresolved. Trimming shortened V by 4 bases and J by 4 bases, and 13 bases separated the two germline ends. Looked up from germline, CDR1 is SNHLY and CDR2 is FYNNEI. CDR3 length: 14 amino acids. Here the CDR3 reads CASSARQASTEAFF. The CDR3 DNA reads as TGTGCCAGCAGTGCACGGCAGGCGAGCACTGAAGCTTTCTTT. Using reference TRBV2 and TRBJ1-1 for the parts outside the CDR3, the full variable domain is EPEVTQTPSHQVTQMGQEVILRCVPISNHLYFYWYRQILGQKVEFLVSFYNNEISEKSEIFDDQFSVERPDGSNFTLKIRSTKLEDSAMYFCASSARQASTEAFFGQGTRLTVV.

Here the CDR3 reads CASSRAAANYGYTF. In nucleotides, the CDR3 is TGTGCCAGCTCACGAGCGGCTGCTAACTATGGCTACACCTTC. This chain links TRBV18 with TRBJ1-2, with D hard to call. From germline, CDR1 is KGHSH and CDR2 LQKENI. The CDR3 has 14 amino acids. The germline V and J ends were trimmed by 4 bases and 0 bases, with 9 bases remaining between them.

In nucleotides, the CDR3 is TGCGCCAGCAGCCCGGGACTAGCGGGGGGGCGCAATGAGCAGTTCTTC. It codes for CASSPGLAGGRNEQFF. The V call is TRBV10-2, the J call TRBJ2-1; TRBD2 matches 16 bases. Trimming removed 6 bases from V and 6 bases from J; junction bases left unmatched: 5. Germline V gene sequence: CDR1 WSHSY, CDR2 SAAADI. CDR3 length equals 16 residues.

The chain uses TRBV25-1 and TRBJ2-2; 9 bases agree with TRBD2. The CDR3 is 15 amino acids. V lost 11 bases to trimming and J lost 8 bases; unmatched junction nucleotides: 15. CDR1 MGHDK and CDR2 SYGVNS come from the germline V gene. CDR3 bases: TGTGCCGTTCAAAGGATGCGGGGGGGAAGGGGGGAGCTGTTTTTT. The encoded protein is CAVQRMRGGRGELFF.

This chain links TRBV7-9 with TRBJ1-4, with 8 bases fitting TRBD1. Per germline, CDR1 SEHNR and CDR2 FQNEAQ (reference sequence). The V segment lost 5 bases and the J segment 4 bases; nucleotides outside the gene matches: 6. The CDR3 is 15 amino acids. The CDR3 here is CASSTPGQVNEKLFF. As DNA, the CDR3 is TGTGCCAGCAGCACACCGGGACAGGTTAATGAAAAACTGTTTTTT.

This clone appeared once. The chain joins TRBV10-3 to TRBJ2-5, with 9 nucleotides matching TRBD1. This CDR3 contains 14 residues. Unmatched junction bases numbered 5, after V lost 6 bases and J lost 3 bases. Germline V gene sequence: CDR1 ENHRY, CDR2 SYGVKD. The CDR3 bases are TGTGCCATCAGGGGGACAGGGTCGGAAGAGACCCAGTACTTC. Amino acids: CAIRGTGSEETQYF.

The chain has TRBV9 and TRBJ1-3; no clear D. The CDR3 consists of 15 residues. Looked up from germline, CDR1 is SGDLS and CDR2 is YYNGEE. Trimming removed 0 bases at V and 0 bases at J, with 7 bases between. The CDR3 DNA is TGTGCCAGCAGCGTAGACTCCCACTCTGGAAACACCATATATTTT. Protein product: CASSVDSHSGNTIYF.

The CDR3 DNA is TGTGCCAGCAGACCGACAGGGCCCCCCTACGAGCAGTACTTC. Translating gives CASRPTGPPYEQYF. This chain links TRBV6-5 with TRBJ2-7, with 7 bases that match TRBD1. CDR1 is MNHEY and CDR2 is SVGAGI in the germline V gene. The V and J ends lost 6 bases and 2 bases, in that order; junction bases with no gene match: 7. CDR3 length equals 14 residues.

V usage is TRBV9 and J usage is TRBJ2-2; weak D call: TRBD1 (6 bases). Trimming removed 0 bases from V and 2 bases from J, with 11 bases in between. The CDR3 sequence is 16 residues long. Germline-derived CDR1 and CDR2 are SGDLS and YYNGEE. The CDR3: CASSVVAGDNTGELFF. The CDR3 region has the DNA TGTGCCAGCAGCGTAGTAGCAGGGGATAACACCGGGGAGCTGTTTTTT.

V gene TRBV13 combines with J gene TRBJ2-3; 9 positions agree with TRBD1. The CDR3 has 19 residues. Losses at the gene ends were 4 bases for V and 6 bases for J; bases not matched to a gene: 20. Germline V lookup: CDR1 PRHDT, CDR2 FYEKMQ (reference sequence). CDR3 sequence: CASSWRTGDTRGARDTQYF. The CDR3 coding sequence is TGTGCCAGCAGCTGGCGGACAGGGGATACTCGGGGGGCCAGGGATACGCAGTATTTT.

CDR3 sequence (DNA): TGTGCCAGTAAGGTCGGCGGTTCGGATAGCAATCAGCCCCAGCATTTT. It encodes CASKVGGSDSNQPQHF. The J gene is TRBJ1-5, the V gene TRBV19, with no clear D. This CDR3 is built from 16 residues. CDR1 is LNHDA, CDR2 SQIVND, per germline (reference sequence). Trimming removed 7 bases at V and 0 bases at J, with 16 bases between.

The chain recombines TRBV7-6 with TRBJ2-6, with TRBD1 identical over 8 bases. The CDR3 spans 18 residues. J was trimmed by 1 base and V by 2 bases; bases with no gene match: 7. The germline V gene encodes CDR1 SGHVS and CDR2 FNYEAQ. CDR3: CASSLTGGSLSGANVLTF. The DNA of the CDR3 is TGTGCCAGCAGCTTAACAGGGGGTAGCCTGTCTGGGGCCAACGTCCTGACTTTC.